Reported below is one T cell receptor beta chain. Antigen: not known. Per the original methods: Published virus-specific TCRB sequences found rare matches among patient CD8+ clones larger than 1%. Here immunoSEQ multiplex PCR was the method, and the copy in TCRdb shows in-frame clones only, minus some. The V and J calls and clone size come from that table; D and trimming were worked out from the DNA. The profile shows some 16,000 clones, roughly three quarters of them singletons. The sample comes from a study of somatic mutations in cytotoxic T cells in rheumatoid arthritis. Overall study context: Blood samples of around 30 ml were drawn from patients (in EDTA) right after diagnosis and before any treatment. General study findings and limits: Each of about an eighth of the roughly 65 patients had a largest CD8+ clone that made up more than 20% of CD8+ cells.

V was clipped by 3 bases and J by 0 bases; unmatched bases: 5. The CDR3 totals 17 residues. CDR1 is SNHLY, CDR2 FYNNEI, per germline. Sample: CD8+ T cells sorted from blood. The source of this sequence is an adult with rheumatoid arthritis. The rearrangement joins TRBV2 to TRBJ1-4, with 9 bases aligning to TRBD1. CDR3 bases: TGTGCCAGCAGTGAGACAGGGGGAGGAACAACTAATGAAAAACTGTTTTTT. As protein: CASSETGGGTTNEKLFF.